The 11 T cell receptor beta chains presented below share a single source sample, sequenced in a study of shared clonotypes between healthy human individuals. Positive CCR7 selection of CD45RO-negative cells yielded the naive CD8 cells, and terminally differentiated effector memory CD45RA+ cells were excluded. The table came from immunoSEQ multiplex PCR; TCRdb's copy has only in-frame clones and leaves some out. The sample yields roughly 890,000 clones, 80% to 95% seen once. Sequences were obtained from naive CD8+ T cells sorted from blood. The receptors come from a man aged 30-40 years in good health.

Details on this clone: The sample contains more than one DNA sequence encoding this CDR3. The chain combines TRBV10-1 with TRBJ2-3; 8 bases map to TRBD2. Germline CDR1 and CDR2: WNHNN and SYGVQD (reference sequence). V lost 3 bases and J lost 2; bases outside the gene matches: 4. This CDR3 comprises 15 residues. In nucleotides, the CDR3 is TGCGCCAGCAGTGATCTAGCGGGCAACACAGATACGCAGTATTTT. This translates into CASSDLAGNTDTQYF.

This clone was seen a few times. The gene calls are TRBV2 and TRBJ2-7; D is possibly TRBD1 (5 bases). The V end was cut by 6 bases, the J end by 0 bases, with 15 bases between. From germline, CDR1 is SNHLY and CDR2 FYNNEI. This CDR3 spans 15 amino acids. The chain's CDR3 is CASRPVDTSSYEQYF. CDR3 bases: TGTGCCAGCAGGCCCGTGGACACGAGCTCCTACGAGCAGTACTTC.

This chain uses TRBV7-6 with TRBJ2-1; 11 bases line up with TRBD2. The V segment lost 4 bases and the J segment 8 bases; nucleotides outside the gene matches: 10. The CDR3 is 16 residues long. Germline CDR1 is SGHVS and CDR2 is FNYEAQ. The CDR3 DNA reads TGTGCCAGCAGCTCCCTTAGCGGGAGGGCTGGATATGAGCAGTTCTTC. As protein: CASSSLSGRAGYEQFF.

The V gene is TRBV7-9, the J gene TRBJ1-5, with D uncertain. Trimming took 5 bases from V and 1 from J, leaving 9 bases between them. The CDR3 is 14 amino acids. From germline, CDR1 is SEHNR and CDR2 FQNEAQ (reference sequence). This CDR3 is CASSTDESNQPQHF. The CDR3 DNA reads TGTGCCAGCAGCACGGACGAAAGCAATCAGCCCCAGCATTTT.

The CDR3: CASSYIGTGSYEQYF. The CDR3 region has the DNA TGTGCCAGCAGTTATATCGGGACAGGGTCTTACGAGCAGTACTTC. The genes are TRBV27 and TRBJ2-7; TRBD1 aligns across 9 bases. After removal of 4 bases from V and 4 bases from J, the junction contained 8 bases not matched to a gene. CDR1 MNHEY and CDR2 SMNVEV come from the germline V gene (reference sequence). There are 15 residues in the CDR3.

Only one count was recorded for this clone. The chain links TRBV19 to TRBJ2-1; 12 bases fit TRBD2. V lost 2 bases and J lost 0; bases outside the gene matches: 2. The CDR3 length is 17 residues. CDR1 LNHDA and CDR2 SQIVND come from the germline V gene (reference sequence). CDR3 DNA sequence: TGTGCCAGTAGTATACGACTAGCGGGGGCCTCCTACAATGAGCAGTTCTTC. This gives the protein CASSIRLAGASYNEQFF.

The CDR3 DNA reads as TGTGCCAGCAGTGAAAATACAGGGATCGGCTCCTACGAGCAGTACTTC. Its translation: CASSENTGIGSYEQYF. The chain has TRBV6-1 and TRBJ2-7; TRBD1 is a possible D gene (6 bases). Looked up from germline, CDR1 is MNHNS and CDR2 is SASEGT. Trimming left V 2 bases short and J 0 bases short, with 14 bases between. The CDR3 length is 16 residues.

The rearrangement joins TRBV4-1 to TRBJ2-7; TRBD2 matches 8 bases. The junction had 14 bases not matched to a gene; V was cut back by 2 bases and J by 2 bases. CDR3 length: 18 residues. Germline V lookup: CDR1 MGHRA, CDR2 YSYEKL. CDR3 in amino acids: CASSQTGGSGAVPYEQYF. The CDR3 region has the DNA TGCGCCAGCAGCCAAACCGGGGGTAGCGGGGCCGTCCCCTACGAGCAGTACTTC.

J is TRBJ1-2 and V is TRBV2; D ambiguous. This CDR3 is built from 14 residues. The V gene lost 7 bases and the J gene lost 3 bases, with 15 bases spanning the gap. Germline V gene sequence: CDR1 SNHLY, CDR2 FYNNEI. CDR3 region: CASKPDGVDYGYTF. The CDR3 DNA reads TGTGCCAGCAAGCCGGACGGCGTCGACTATGGCTACACCTTC.

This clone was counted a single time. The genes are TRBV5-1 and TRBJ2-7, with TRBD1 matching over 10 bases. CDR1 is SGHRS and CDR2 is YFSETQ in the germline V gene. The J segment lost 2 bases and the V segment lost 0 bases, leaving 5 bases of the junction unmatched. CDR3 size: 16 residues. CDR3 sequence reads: CASSLASGQGAYEQYF. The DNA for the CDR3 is TGCGCCAGCAGCTTGGCGTCTGGACAGGGGGCCTACGAGCAGTACTTC.

The CDR3 DNA reads TGTGCCAGCAGCCCGCCGGGCAGAGACAAAAACATTCAGTACTTC. Translation gives CASSPPGRDKNIQYF. The J gene is TRBJ2-4, the V gene TRBV7-9; D not certain. Trimming left V 5 bases short and J 3 bases short, with 14 bases between. Germline CDR1 is SEHNR and CDR2 is FQNEAQ (reference sequence). This CDR3 contains 15 residues.